This TCR beta chain was observed in a study of blood T cell repertoires in COVID-19. V shed 2 bases and J shed 4 bases, with 17 bases lying between them. The CDR3 has 16 residues. CDR1 and CDR2 (germline): SGHTA, FQGNSA. In the original processing: Reference gene primer amplification gave nucleated cell count estimates. Some clones are missing from TCRdb's copy, which holds only in-frame ones; the method was immunoSEQ multiplex PCR. D and trimming come from the DNA, and the V and J calls and clone size come from that table. Altogether some 190,000 clones are present, more than 75% being singletons, with the ten largest covering approximately 4%.

Specimen: peripheral blood. The chain joins TRBV7-2 to TRBJ1-2; the D gene is possibly TRBD1 (5 bases). This clonotype originated in a human donor in a cohort sampled during active COVID-19. The CDR3 coding sequence is TGTGCCAGCAGCTTATTTGGGGGAGGGGTTGTCTATGGCTACACCTTC. Protein product: CASSLFGGGVVYGYTF.